This T cell receptor (beta chain) was captured in a study of T cells in Graves' hyperthyroidism and ophthalmopathy. The CDR3 regions of TCR beta were amplified from RNA transcripts. Researchers ran a first-round RT-PCR on the TCR CDR3 using the HTBI primer set. TCRdb re-analysed the multiplex PCR reads in MiXCR, keeping a single row per CDR3 protein. The top ten clones hold about 16% of a sample with 500,000 or so distinct CDR3 sequences, roughly 17% of them seen once. Losses at the gene ends were 3 bases for V and 4 bases for J; bases not matched to a gene: 3. CDR3 length: 14 residues. The germline V gene encodes CDR1 KGHDR and CDR2 SFDVKD. Of note for this clonotype: Antigen unknown.

Overall study findings and caveats: Stable hyperthyroidism was told apart from ophthalmopathy by a model built on 13 V-J features.

Sequencing was done on a sample of blood. The sequence derives from a woman aged 18-29 years with Graves' ophthalmopathy. The chain carries TRBV24-1 and TRBJ2-3, with 7 nucleotides matching TRBD1. The CDR3 DNA reads TGTGCCACCAGTGATCTAGGGGGCGCAGATACGCAGTATTTT. This sequence encodes CATSDLGGADTQYF.